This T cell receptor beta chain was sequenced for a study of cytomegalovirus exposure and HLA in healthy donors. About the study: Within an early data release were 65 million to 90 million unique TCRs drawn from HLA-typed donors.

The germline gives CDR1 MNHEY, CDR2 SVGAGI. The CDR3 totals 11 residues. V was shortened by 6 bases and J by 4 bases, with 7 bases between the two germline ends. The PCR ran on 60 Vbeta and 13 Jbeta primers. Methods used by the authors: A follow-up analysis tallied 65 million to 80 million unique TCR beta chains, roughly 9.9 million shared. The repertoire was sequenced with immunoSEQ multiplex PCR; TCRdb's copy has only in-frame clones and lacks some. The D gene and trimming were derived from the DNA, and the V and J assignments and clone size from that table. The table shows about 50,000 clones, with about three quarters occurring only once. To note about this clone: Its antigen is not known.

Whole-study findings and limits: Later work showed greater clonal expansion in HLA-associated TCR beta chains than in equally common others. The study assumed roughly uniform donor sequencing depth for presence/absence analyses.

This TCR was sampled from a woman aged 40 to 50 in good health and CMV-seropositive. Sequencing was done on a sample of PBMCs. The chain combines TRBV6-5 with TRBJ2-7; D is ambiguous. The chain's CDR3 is CASRYQYEQYF. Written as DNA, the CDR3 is TGTGCCAGCAGATATCAGTACGAGCAGTACTTC.